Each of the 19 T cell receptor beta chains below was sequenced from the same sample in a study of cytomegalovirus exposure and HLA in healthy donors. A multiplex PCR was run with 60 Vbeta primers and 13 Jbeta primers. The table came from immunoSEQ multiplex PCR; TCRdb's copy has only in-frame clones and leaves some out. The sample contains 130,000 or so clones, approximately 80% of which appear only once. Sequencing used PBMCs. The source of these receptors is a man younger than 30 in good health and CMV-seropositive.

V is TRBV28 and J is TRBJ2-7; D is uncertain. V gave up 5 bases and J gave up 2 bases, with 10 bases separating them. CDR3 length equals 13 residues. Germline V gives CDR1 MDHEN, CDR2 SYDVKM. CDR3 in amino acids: CASSHLWPYEQYF. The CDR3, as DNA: TGTGCCAGCAGTCACCTCTGGCCCTACGAGCAGTACTTC.

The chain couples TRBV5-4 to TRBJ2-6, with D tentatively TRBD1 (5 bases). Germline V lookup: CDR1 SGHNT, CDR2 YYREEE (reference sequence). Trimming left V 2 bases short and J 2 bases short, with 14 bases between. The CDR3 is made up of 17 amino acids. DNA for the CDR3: TGTGCCAGCAGCTTCCAGGGCCTGAGAGCTGGGGCCAACGTCCTGACTTTC. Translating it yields CASSFQGLRAGANVLTF.

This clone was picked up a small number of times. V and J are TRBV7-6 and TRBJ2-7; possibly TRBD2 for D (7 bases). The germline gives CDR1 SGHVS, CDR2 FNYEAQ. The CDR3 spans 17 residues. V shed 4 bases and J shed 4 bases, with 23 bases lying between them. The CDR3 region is CASSSPLGGGAPYEQYF. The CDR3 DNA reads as TGTGCCAGCAGCTCCCCCCTCGGAGGGGGGGCGCCGTACGAGCAGTACTTC.

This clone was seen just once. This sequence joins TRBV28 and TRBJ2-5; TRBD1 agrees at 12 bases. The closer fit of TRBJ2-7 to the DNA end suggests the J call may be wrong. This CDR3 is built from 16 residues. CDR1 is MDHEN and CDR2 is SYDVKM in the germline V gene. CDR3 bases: TGTGCCAGCAGTTTCCTCCGGGACAGGGGGCATAACGAGCAGTACTTC. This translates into CASSFLRDRGHNEQYF.

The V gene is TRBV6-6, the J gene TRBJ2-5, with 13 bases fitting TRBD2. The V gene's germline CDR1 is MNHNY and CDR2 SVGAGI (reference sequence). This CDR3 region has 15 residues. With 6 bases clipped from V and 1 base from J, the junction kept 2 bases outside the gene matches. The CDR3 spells CASRGLAGFQETQYF. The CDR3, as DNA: TGTGCCAGCAGGGGACTAGCGGGGTTCCAAGAGACCCAGTACTTC.

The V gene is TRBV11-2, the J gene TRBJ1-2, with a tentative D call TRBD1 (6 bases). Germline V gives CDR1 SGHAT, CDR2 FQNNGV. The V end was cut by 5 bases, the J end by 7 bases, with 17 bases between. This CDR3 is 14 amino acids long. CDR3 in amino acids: CASSRKDRHSGYTF. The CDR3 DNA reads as TGTGCCAGCAGCAGAAAGGACAGACACAGTGGCTACACCTTC.

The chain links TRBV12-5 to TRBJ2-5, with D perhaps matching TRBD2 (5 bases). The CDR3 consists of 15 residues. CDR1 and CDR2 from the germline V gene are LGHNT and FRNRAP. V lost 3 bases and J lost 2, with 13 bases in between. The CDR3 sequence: CASGFDYGVQETQYF. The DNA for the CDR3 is TGTGCTAGTGGTTTCGATTACGGGGTACAAGAGACCCAGTACTTC.

DNA of the CDR3: TGTGCCAGCAGGGAACCGGGACAGGGGTATTCACCCCTCCACTTT. Its translation is CASREPGQGYSPLHF. The chain employs TRBV27 and TRBJ1-6; 10 bases line up with TRBD1. The CDR3 has 15 residues. V trimming: 6 bases; J trimming: 8 bases; junction bases outside the gene matches: 7. In germline, CDR1 is MNHEY, CDR2 SMNVEV (reference sequence).

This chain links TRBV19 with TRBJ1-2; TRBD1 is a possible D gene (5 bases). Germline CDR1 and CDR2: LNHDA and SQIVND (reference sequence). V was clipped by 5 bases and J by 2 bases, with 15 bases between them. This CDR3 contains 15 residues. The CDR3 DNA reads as TGTGCCAGTAGTTACACCTCAGGGTCAAACTATGGCTACACCTTC. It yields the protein CASSYTSGSNYGYTF.

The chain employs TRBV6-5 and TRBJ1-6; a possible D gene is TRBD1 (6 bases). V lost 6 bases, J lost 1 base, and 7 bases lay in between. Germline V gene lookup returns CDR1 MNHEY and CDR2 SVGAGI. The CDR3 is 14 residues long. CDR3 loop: CASRTGSYNSPLHF. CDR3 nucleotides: TGTGCCAGCAGGACAGGATCCTATAATTCACCCCTCCACTTT.

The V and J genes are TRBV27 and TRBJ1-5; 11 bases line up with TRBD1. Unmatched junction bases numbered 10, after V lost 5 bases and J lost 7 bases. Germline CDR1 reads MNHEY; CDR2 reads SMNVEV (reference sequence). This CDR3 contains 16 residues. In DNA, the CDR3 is TGTGCCAGCAGTGAATCCGGAGGGACAGGGGGACAGCCCCAGCATTTT. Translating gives CASSESGGTGGQPQHF.

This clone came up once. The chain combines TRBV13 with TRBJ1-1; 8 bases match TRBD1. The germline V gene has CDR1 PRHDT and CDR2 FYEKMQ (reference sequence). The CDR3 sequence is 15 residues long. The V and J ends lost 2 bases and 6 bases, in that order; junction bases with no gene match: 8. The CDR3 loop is CASSLPFDRGPEAFF. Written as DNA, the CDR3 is TGTGCCAGCAGCTTACCCTTCGACAGGGGACCTGAAGCTTTCTTT. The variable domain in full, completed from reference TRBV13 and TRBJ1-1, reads AAGVIQSPRHLIKEKRETATLKCYPIPRHDTVYWYQQGPGQDPQFLISFYEKMQSDKGSIPDRFSAQQFSDYHSELNMSSLELGDSALYFCASSLPFDRGPEAFFGQGTRLTVV.

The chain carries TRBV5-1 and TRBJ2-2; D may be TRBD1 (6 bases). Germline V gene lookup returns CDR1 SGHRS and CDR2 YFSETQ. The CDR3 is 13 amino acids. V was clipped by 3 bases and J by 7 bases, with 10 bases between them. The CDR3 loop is CASSSQGGGELFF. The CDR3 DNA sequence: TGCGCCAGCAGCTCACAGGGTGGCGGGGAGCTGTTTTTT.

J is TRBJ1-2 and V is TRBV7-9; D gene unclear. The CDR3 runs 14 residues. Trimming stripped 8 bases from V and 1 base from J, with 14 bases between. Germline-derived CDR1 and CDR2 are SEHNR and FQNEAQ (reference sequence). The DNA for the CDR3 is TGTGCCAGCGCCTCACACAAGAATAACTATGGCTACACCTTC. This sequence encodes CASASHKNNYGYTF.

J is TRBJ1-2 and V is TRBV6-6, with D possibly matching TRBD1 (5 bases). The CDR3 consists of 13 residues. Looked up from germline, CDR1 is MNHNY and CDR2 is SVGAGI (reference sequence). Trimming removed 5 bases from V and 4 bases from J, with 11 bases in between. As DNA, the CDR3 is TGTGCCAGCAGTCCCCGGGACTTCTATGGCTACACCTTC. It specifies CASSPRDFYGYTF.

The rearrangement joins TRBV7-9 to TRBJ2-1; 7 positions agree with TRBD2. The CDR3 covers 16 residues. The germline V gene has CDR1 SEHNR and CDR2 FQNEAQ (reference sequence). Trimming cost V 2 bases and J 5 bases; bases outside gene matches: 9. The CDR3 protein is CASSLTTGTNHNEQFF. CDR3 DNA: TGTGCCAGCAGCTTAACCACCGGGACTAATCACAATGAGCAGTTCTTC. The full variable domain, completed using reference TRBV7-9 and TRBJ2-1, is DTGVSQNPRHKITKRGQNVTFRCDPISEHNRLYWYRQTLGQGPEFLTYFQNEAQLEKSRLLSDRFSAERPKGSFSTLEIQRTEQGDSAMYLCASSLTTGTNHNEQFFGPGTRLTVL.

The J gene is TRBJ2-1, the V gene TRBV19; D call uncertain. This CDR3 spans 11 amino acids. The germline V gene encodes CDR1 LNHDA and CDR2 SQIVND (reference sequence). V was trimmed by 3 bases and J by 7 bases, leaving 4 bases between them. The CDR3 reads CASSIENEQFF. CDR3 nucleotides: TGTGCCAGTAGTATCGAGAATGAGCAGTTCTTC.

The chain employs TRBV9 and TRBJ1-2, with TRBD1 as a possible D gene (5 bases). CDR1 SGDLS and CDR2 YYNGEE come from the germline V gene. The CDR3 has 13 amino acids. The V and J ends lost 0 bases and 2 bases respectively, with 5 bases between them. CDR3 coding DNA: TGTGCCAGCAGCGTAGGGGGCAACTATGGCTACACCTTC. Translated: CASSVGGNYGYTF.

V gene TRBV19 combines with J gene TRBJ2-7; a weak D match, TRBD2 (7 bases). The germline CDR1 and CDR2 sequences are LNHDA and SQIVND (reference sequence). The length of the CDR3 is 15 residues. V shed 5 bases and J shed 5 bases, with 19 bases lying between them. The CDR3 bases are TGTGCCAGTAGTCTCGGGGGGCGCCCCCTCGACGAGCAGTACTTC. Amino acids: CASSLGGRPLDEQYF.